This T cell receptor (beta chain) was observed in a study of shared clonotypes between healthy human individuals. Study conclusions and caveats: Deeper or shallower sequencing was expected to change how clonotypes are shared among donors. Generally, naive subsets (rather than memory subsets) showed larger estimated richness.

CD4+ cells underwent separation, giving CD45RA+ naive and CD45RA-negative memory subsets. This CDR3 contains 14 residues. In germline, CDR1 is LNHDA, CDR2 SQIVND (reference sequence). The V end was cut by 9 bases, the J end by 4 bases, with 16 bases between. Notes on this clone: Its antigen is unidentified.

Libraries were prepared by immunoSEQ multiplex PCR; TCRdb keeps only in-frame clonotypes and omits some of them. The data contain some 1.4 million clones, 95% to 97% of them singletons. The sample taken for sequencing was naive CD4+ T cells sorted from blood. This sample's subset: CD45RA+ positively selected. The source is a man younger than 45 in good health. The chain couples TRBV19 to TRBJ2-1, with unresolved D. The CDR3 loop is CASTKDPIYNEQFF. CDR3 nucleotide sequence: TGTGCCAGCACCAAGGACCCGATTTACAATGAGCAGTTCTTC. The entire variable domain, with the rest obtained from reference TRBV19 and TRBJ2-1, is as follows: DGGITQSPKYLFRKEGQNVTLSCEQNLNHDAMYWYRQDPGQGLRLIYYSQIVNDFQKGDIAEGYSVSREKKESFPLTVTSAQKNPTAFYLCASTKDPIYNEQFFGPGTRLTVL.